This paragraph reports one T cell receptor beta chain. Its binding antigen is unknown. No qualities accompany the bases; no much larger clone lies one base away. The data belong to a study of T cell repertoires in ileal Crohn's disease (dated by TCRdb to about 2019). Describing the broader study: At the time of surgery, 35% to 40% of patients were active smokers, and the median duration of disease was 6.5 to 8 years. M6 samples consisted of neoterminal ileum biopsies collected during postoperative colonoscopy. Postoperative therapy was given to about half of the patients, with thiopurines administered to ten to eleven patients and anti-TNF agents administered to approximately 20 patients. The study was conducted in parallel with a multicentre cohort that was designed to identify predictors of early endoscopic recurrence following ileocolonic resection. Endoscopic postoperative recurrence was defined as a Rutgeerts score above i0. Every patient underwent surgery because of a complication, which was stricturing disease in around 60% and penetrating disease in around 39%. The study sequenced roughly 170 mucosal samples from some 62 patients, taken at several locations on the surgical specimen and at postoperative endoscopy. A prospective multicentre cohort supplied the roughly 57 Crohn's disease patients whose TCR repertoires were analysed. General conclusions and limits of the study: Patients who were active smokers at surgery had a significantly higher proportion of clonal expansions than non-smokers (around 24% vs 18%, p=0.02). Compared with CD4 T cells, sorted CD8 T cells held more high-frequency clones, which suggests that the mucosal expansions were mostly CD8. Postoperative endoscopy timing varied within the first year after surgery, with a median delay of approximately 6.9 months. Only a subgroup of patients, of unstated size, had their mucosal CD4 and CD8 T cells sorted and sequenced. Higher high-frequency clone percentages at surgery were associated with endoscopic recurrence; all patients with clonality above 26.8% (18/57) had recurrence.

The time point label corresponds to: neoterminal ileum biopsy at postoperative endoscopy, about 6 months after surgery. Adults with ileal or ileocolonic Crohn's disease and an indication for ileocolonic resection were eligible for inclusion. Whole ileal mucosal biopsies were kept frozen at -80 degrees C prior to DNA extraction. A TRizol-based method was used to extract genomic DNA from the frozen whole biopsies, and the DNA was quantified with a NanoDrop 2000 spectrophotometer. The CDR3 measures 15 amino acids from cysteine to phenylalanine. Here the CDR3 DNA is all that survives: 45 bases in frame from base 1. The germline V gene provides CDR1 SGHDT and CDR2 YYEEEE. Trimming at the junction amounts to 4 bases on V and 0 bases on J, and the germline ends lie 12 bases apart. For commercial TCRB immunosequencing, around 0.5 micrograms of biopsy DNA were submitted for each sample. Adaptive Biotechnology amplified CDR3 regions from genomic DNA with a two-step multiplex PCR that controlled for amplification bias. The first PCR used primers for every V and J gene segment; the second PCR added barcodes and Illumina adapters. An Illumina instrument was used to sequence the CDR3 libraries. The published analysis was carried out like this. The analysis used both the pipelines supplied by the vendor and custom analysis of the raw data in R/Bioconductor with R version 3.3.0. Clonality, ranging from 0 to 1, was calculated as the inverse of the normalised Shannon entropy of all productive clones. High-frequency clones were defined as the share of the repertoire occupied by the top 100 clones, with only clones passing a 95% confidence test being retained. The Simpson index measured repertoire diversity, and the Morisita-Horn index measured overlap between samples. Sourced from immuneACCESS, this table was stored by TCRdb with only in-frame sequences that have V and J called. A share of the clones is absent; for the studies checked, an unresolved V gene accounts for under half, and the remainder has no known explanation. That table is the source of V, J and clone size, and D and trimming were worked out from the DNA. This sample is represented by tens of thousands of clones; about 89% of them were singletons. The ten largest clones take up under 2.5% of the sample.

Sequencing used ileal tissue. The V and J segments used are TRBV5-6 and TRBJ2-3; confidence is insufficient to name the D gene. This TCR was recovered from an adult with Crohn's disease. The CDR3 has the sequence CASSLLPSSTDTQYF. The nucleotides are TGTGCCAGCAGCCTCCTCCCCTCTAGCACAGATACGCAGTATTTT.